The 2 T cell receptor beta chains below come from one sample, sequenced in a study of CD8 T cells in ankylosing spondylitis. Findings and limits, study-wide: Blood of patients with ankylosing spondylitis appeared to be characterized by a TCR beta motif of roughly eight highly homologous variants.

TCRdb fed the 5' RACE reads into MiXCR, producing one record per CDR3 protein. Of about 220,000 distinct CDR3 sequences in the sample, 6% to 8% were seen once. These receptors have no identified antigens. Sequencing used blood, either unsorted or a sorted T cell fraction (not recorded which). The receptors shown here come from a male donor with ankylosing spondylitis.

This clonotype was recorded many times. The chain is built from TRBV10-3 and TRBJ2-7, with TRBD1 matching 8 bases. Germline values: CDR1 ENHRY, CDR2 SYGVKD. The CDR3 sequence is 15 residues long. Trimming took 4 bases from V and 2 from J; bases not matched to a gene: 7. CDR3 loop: CAISGQQGGPYEQYF. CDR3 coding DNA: TGTGCCATCAGTGGTCAACAGGGGGGACCCTACGAGCAGTACTTC.

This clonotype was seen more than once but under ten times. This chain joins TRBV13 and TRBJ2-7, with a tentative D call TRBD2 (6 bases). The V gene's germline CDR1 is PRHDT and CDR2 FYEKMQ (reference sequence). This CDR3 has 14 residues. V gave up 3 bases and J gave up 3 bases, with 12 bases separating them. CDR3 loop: CASSLDGGGYEQYF. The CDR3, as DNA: TGTGCCAGCAGCTTGGACGGGGGAGGCTACGAGCAGTACTTC.